The 11 T cell receptor beta chains listed next were all sequenced from one sample in a study of blood T cell repertoires in COVID-19. The protocol was immunoSEQ multiplex PCR, while the TCRdb copy is restricted to in-frame clones and leaves out a portion. The table includes approximately 270,000 clones, roughly 85% detected once. The sequencing input was PBMCs or T cells enriched from blood (not recorded which). These receptors all stem from a woman in her forties or fifties who had recovered from COVID-19.

The rearrangement joins TRBV6-5 to TRBJ2-7; tentatively, D is TRBD1 (5 bases). The CDR3 spans 15 residues. Trimming took off 1 base at V and 2 bases at J, with 12 bases between the two ends. CDR1 and CDR2 from the germline V gene are MNHEY and SVGAGI. This chain's CDR3 is CASSYLAGRPYEQYF. CDR3 coding DNA: TGTGCCAGCAGTTACTTGGCAGGGCGCCCCTACGAGCAGTACTTC.

The chain links TRBV3-1 (or the pseudogene TRBV3-2) to TRBJ1-5; 7 bases align to TRBD1. This CDR3 region has 16 residues. V lost 1 base, J lost 1 base, and 4 bases stayed unmatched. Germline loops: CDR1 LGHDT, CDR2 YNNKEL (reference sequence). The CDR3 protein is CASSQGGQISNQPQHF. The CDR3 DNA reads as TGTGCCAGCAGCCAAGGGGGACAGATCAGCAATCAGCCCCAGCATTTT.

The chain has TRBV6-5 and TRBJ2-5; possible D gene TRBD2, 5 bases. Trimming pared 2 bases from V and 3 bases from J, leaving 16 bases between. From germline, CDR1 is MNHEY and CDR2 SVGAGI. This CDR3 region has 16 residues. CDR3 in DNA: TGTGCCAGCAGTTACGGGGTAGCGAGAAACAAAGAGACCCAGTACTTC. Protein: CASSYGVARNKETQYF.

This clone was observed a handful of times. J is TRBJ2-2 and V is TRBV11-2; TRBD1 might be the D (6 bases). V lost 4 bases to trimming and J lost 7 bases, with 19 bases between them. The CDR3 extends over 16 amino acids. Germline CDR1 is SGHAT and CDR2 is FQNNGV. CDR3 sequence reads: CASSSIRDMIRGELFF. The DNA of the CDR3 is TGTGCCAGCAGCTCAATACGGGACATGATTCGCGGGGAGCTGTTTTTT.

The chain recombines TRBV11-3 with TRBJ2-1, with 8 bases matching TRBD2. The CDR3 consists of 15 residues. The germline V gene has CDR1 SGHNT and CDR2 YENEEA. The trim removed 1 base at V and 3 bases at J, leaving 2 bases unmatched. CDR3: CASSLGAGGYNEQFF. The CDR3 DNA sequence: TGTGCCAGCAGCTTAGGCGCGGGAGGCTACAATGAGCAGTTCTTC.

The chain recombines TRBV11-2 with TRBJ1-2; 7 positions match TRBD1. V shed 3 bases, J shed 3 bases, and the junction held 4 bases outside the gene matches. The CDR3 extends over 14 amino acids. The germline V gene has CDR1 SGHAT and CDR2 FQNNGV. The CDR3 protein is CASSFPGGDYGYTF. CDR3 in DNA: TGTGCCAGCAGCTTCCCAGGGGGTGACTATGGCTACACCTTC.

The DNA for the CDR3 is TGTGCCATCAGTGTGTTACAGGGGGCATACGAGCAGTACTTC. Its translation is CAISVLQGAYEQYF. This chain links TRBV10-3 with TRBJ2-7; 9 nucleotides agree with TRBD1. This CDR3 spans 14 amino acids. The ends lost 4 bases at V and 4 bases at J; junction bases unmatched: 5. CDR1 is ENHRY and CDR2 is SYGVKD in the germline V gene.

The V gene is TRBV2, the J gene TRBJ2-1, with 8 bases that match TRBD1. The ends lost 8 bases at V and 6 bases at J; junction bases unmatched: 12. This CDR3 spans 15 amino acids. The germline CDR1 and CDR2 sequences are SNHLY and FYNNEI. CDR3 amino acids: CASLLDRGRTNEQFF. CDR3 DNA: TGTGCCAGCCTTTTAGACAGGGGACGGACCAATGAGCAGTTCTTC.

The chain combines TRBV3-1 (or the pseudogene TRBV3-2) with TRBJ1-1; 9 positions match TRBD1. Germline lookup yields CDR1 LGHDT and CDR2 YNNKEL (reference sequence). Germline trimming cut 2 bases from V and 4 bases from J; bases unmatched to any gene: 11. The CDR3 extends over 17 amino acids. CDR3 region: CASSQRTGAVRSTEAFF. CDR3 DNA: TGTGCCAGCAGCCAACGGACAGGGGCGGTCCGTAGCACTGAAGCTTTCTTT.

This chain connects TRBV6-4 to TRBJ1-2; 8 bases line up with TRBD1. Unmatched junction bases numbered 2, after V lost 5 bases and J lost 0 bases. The CDR3 sequence is 14 residues long. The V gene's germline CDR1 is MRHNA and CDR2 SNTAGT. CDR3 coding DNA: TGTGCCAGCAGTACAGGGGGGGCTAACTATGGCTACACCTTC. Its translation is CASSTGGANYGYTF.

This clone was counted between two and nine times. The chain combines TRBV7-2 with TRBJ2-1, with 7 bases that match TRBD2. V was pared by 2 bases and J by 8 bases, with 12 bases of the junction left unmatched. The CDR3 sequence is 16 residues long. Germline assignment: CDR1 SGHTA and CDR2 FQGNSA. CDR3 coding DNA: TGTGCCAGCAGCTTAATCGGTGGCGGGAGAAGCGATGAGCAGTTCTTC. It is translated as CASSLIGGGRSDEQFF.